Shown below are 21 T cell receptor beta chains from a single sample sequenced in a study of cytomegalovirus exposure and HLA in healthy donors. Both 60 Vbeta primers and 13 Jbeta primers went into the PCR. Sequencing used immunoSEQ multiplex PCR; TCRdb keeps in-frame clones, though not all of them. Its listing shows 50,000 to 60,000 clones. The material sequenced was PBMCs. The source is a woman aged 50 to 60 in good health and CMV-seropositive.

The chain couples TRBV5-6 to TRBJ1-2, with 7 bases matching TRBD1. Germline V CDR1 and CDR2: SGHDT, YYEEEE. The V and J ends lost 5 bases and 4 bases, in that order; junction bases with no gene match: 5. CDR3 length equals 13 residues. Here the CDR3 reads CASRRGRAYGYTF. In nucleotides, the CDR3 is TGTGCCAGCAGGAGGGGGCGAGCCTATGGCTACACCTTC. Using reference TRBV5-6 and TRBJ1-2 for the parts outside the CDR3, the full variable domain is DAGVTQSPTHLIKTRGQQVTLRCSPKSGHDTVSWYQQALGQGPQFIFQYYEEEERQRGNFPDRFSGHQFPNYSSELNVNALLLGDSALYLCASRRGRAYGYTFGSGTRLTVV.

The V gene is TRBV28, the J gene TRBJ2-5; 7 bases align to TRBD2. CDR1 is MDHEN and CDR2 is SYDVKM in the germline V gene. The V gene end was trimmed by 6 bases and the J gene end by 1 base; junction bases not matched to a gene: 11. The CDR3 sequence is 16 residues long. CDR3 DNA sequence: TGTGCCAGCAGCTCACCCTTTGGGGAGGGCCAAGAGACCCAGTACTTC. This sequence encodes CASSSPFGEGQETQYF.

The chain carries TRBV18 and TRBJ2-7; a weak D match, TRBD2 (6 bases). The germline V gene encodes CDR1 KGHSH and CDR2 LQKENI. This CDR3 is built from 18 residues. Trimming left V 11 bases short and J 3 bases short, with 32 bases between. CDR3 loop: CAPSQRPISRDLLYEQYF. DNA of the CDR3: TGTGCCCCCTCCCAACGCCCAATTTCTCGGGACTTACTCTACGAGCAGTACTTC. The variable domain in full, completed from reference TRBV18 and TRBJ2-7, reads NAGVMQNPRHLVRRRGQEARLRCSPMKGHSHVYWYRQLPEEGLKFMVYLQKENIIDESGMPKERFSAEFPKEGPSILRIQQVVRGDSAAYFCAPSQRPISRDLLYEQYFGPGTRLTVT.

This chain connects TRBV27 to TRBJ2-7; 9 positions match TRBD2. V was pared by 8 bases and J by 5 bases, with 13 bases of the junction left unmatched. The CDR3 extends over 15 amino acids. CDR1 is MNHEY, CDR2 SMNVEV, per germline (reference sequence). The CDR3 sequence: CASGLQIAGVDEQYF. The CDR3 coding sequence is TGTGCCAGCGGCCTCCAAATAGCGGGAGTGGACGAGCAGTACTTC.

The rearrangement joins TRBV9 to TRBJ2-2; TRBD2 agrees at 12 bases. Germline V CDR1 and CDR2: SGDLS, YYNGEE. Germline trimming cut 4 bases from V and 0 bases from J; bases unmatched to any gene: 7. This CDR3 has 18 residues. DNA for the CDR3: TGTGCCAGCAGCTTAGGACTAGCGGGGTTTCCGAACACCGGGGAGCTGTTTTTT. Its protein is CASSLGLAGFPNTGELFF.

The genes are TRBV27 and TRBJ1-1; D gene ambiguous. From germline, CDR1 is MNHEY and CDR2 SMNVEV (reference sequence). V dropped 6 bases and J dropped 1 base, with 9 bases sitting between them. This CDR3 comprises 13 residues. CDR3 loop: CASRQRQNTEAFF. Written as DNA, the CDR3 is TGTGCCAGCAGACAAAGACAGAACACTGAAGCTTTCTTT.

The V gene is TRBV7-9, the J gene TRBJ1-2, with D hard to call. V was pared by 1 base and J by 3 bases, with 12 bases between. Germline V gene lookup returns CDR1 SEHNR and CDR2 FQNEAQ (reference sequence). The CDR3 is 15 amino acids. The CDR3 bases are TGTGCCAGCAGCTTAGTCGCGAGAGCCGACTATGGCTACACCTTC. As protein: CASSLVARADYGYTF.

V and J are TRBV4-1 and TRBJ2-7, with D possibly matching TRBD1 (6 bases). The CDR3 sequence is 16 residues long. Germline V gives CDR1 MGHRA, CDR2 YSYEKL. V lost 3 bases to trimming and J lost 0 bases, with 15 bases between them. CDR3 sequence (DNA): TGCGCCAGCAGCCATGGCTGGGGACAAGCCTCCTACGAGCAGTACTTC. Translated: CASSHGWGQASYEQYF.

The V call is TRBV12-5, the J call TRBJ2-7, with TRBD2 matching 10 bases. V gave up 4 bases and J gave up 1 base; unmatched junction bases: 10. Germline assignment: CDR1 LGHNT and CDR2 FRNRAP. CDR3 length: 17 residues. This CDR3 reads CASGCLPTSGRSYEQYF. The CDR3 DNA is TGTGCTAGTGGTTGTCTCCCGACTAGCGGGCGTTCCTACGAGCAGTACTTC.

The chain has TRBV11-1 and TRBJ1-6; D call uncertain. V dropped 1 base and J dropped 0 bases, with 10 bases sitting between them. Germline V CDR1 and CDR2: SGHAT, FQDESV (reference sequence). The CDR3 extends over 17 amino acids. The chain's CDR3 is CASSLGGGSSYNSPLHF. CDR3 DNA: TGTGCCAGCAGCTTAGGTGGAGGGAGCTCCTATAATTCACCCCTCCACTTT.

The rearrangement joins TRBV29-1 to TRBJ2-3; 9 nucleotides align to TRBD2. There are 17 residues in the CDR3. Germline values: CDR1 SQVTM, CDR2 ANQGSEA. After removal of 1 base from V and 2 bases from J, the junction contained 10 bases not matched to a gene. As DNA, the CDR3 is TGCAGCGTTGAAGTGGTACGACTAGCGGAAATCACAGATACGCAGTATTTT. It encodes CSVEVVRLAEITDTQYF.

The J gene is TRBJ1-2, the V gene TRBV29-1; D possibly corresponds to TRBD1 (6 bases). CDR1 and CDR2 (germline): SQVTM, ANQGSEA. Trimming pared 2 bases from V and 4 bases from J, leaving 14 bases between. The CDR3 has 14 amino acids. The CDR3 bases are TGCAGCGTTGAACTTGGACAGACAACCTATGGCTACACCTTC. It is translated as CSVELGQTTYGYTF.

The chain uses TRBV11-2 and TRBJ2-7, with 12 bases that match TRBD1. The CDR3 extends over 19 amino acids. V shed 2 bases and J 0 bases; nucleotides not matched to a gene: 11. Germline lookup yields CDR1 SGHAT and CDR2 FQNNGV. The CDR3 DNA is TGTGCCAGCAGCTTATATCGGGGACAGGGGGCCCCGGGCTCCTACGAGCAGTACTTC. Translating gives CASSLYRGQGAPGSYEQYF.

V and J are TRBV5-1 and TRBJ2-5; perhaps TRBD1 as D (5 bases). The CDR3 is 14 residues long. CDR1 and CDR2 from the germline V gene are SGHRS and YFSETQ. V was clipped by 4 bases and J by 1 base, with 11 bases between them. The CDR3 sequence is CASSPRRGQETQYF. The CDR3 nucleotides read TGCGCCAGCAGCCCGCGAAGGGGCCAAGAGACCCAGTACTTC. Full variable domain (remainder filled in from reference TRBV5-1 and TRBJ2-5): KAGVTQTPRYLIKTRGQQVTLSCSPISGHRSVSWYQQTPGQGLQFLFEYFSETQRNKGNFPGRFSGRQFSNSRSEMNVSTLELGDSALYLCASSPRRGQETQYFGPGTRLLVL.

The rearrangement joins TRBV28 to TRBJ2-2; D unclear. The CDR3 is 14 amino acids. Germline CDR1 and CDR2: MDHEN and SYDVKM. V gave up 6 bases and J gave up 0 bases, with 8 bases separating them. The CDR3 loop reads CASRFSSNTGELFF. As DNA, the CDR3 is TGTGCCAGCAGATTTTCGTCGAACACCGGGGAGCTGTTTTTT.

V and J are TRBV6-1 and TRBJ1-2; D not certain. This CDR3 has 12 amino acids. Germline assignment: CDR1 MNHNS and CDR2 SASEGT. V was cut by 2 bases and J by 4 bases, with 5 bases left in between. CDR3 sequence reads: CASSENIYGYTF. CDR3 DNA sequence: TGTGCCAGCAGTGAAAACATCTATGGCTACACCTTC.

V usage is TRBV30 and J usage is TRBJ2-7; 7 bases are shared with TRBD2. The CDR3 loop spans 13 amino acids. Germline lookup yields CDR1 GTSNPN and CDR2 SVGIG (reference sequence). Unmatched junction bases numbered 6, after V lost 4 bases and J lost 3 bases. CDR3 nucleotides: TGTGCCTGGAAAGCGGGGATGTTCTACGAGCAGTACTTC. This codes for CAWKAGMFYEQYF.

This rearrangement joins TRBV18 to TRBJ1-4, with no clear D. Trimming left V 5 bases short and J 0 bases short, with 10 bases between. Germline CDR1 reads KGHSH; CDR2 reads LQKENI. The CDR3 covers 15 residues. The CDR3 DNA follows: TGTGCCAGCTCAGCACAGCTCTCAACTAATGAAAAACTGTTTTTT. It translates to CASSAQLSTNEKLFF.

This chain joins TRBV30 and TRBJ2-2, with D uncertain. CDR1 and CDR2 (germline): GTSNPN, SVGIG (reference sequence). V was cut by 0 bases and J by 7 bases, with 12 bases left in between. The CDR3 totals 14 residues. DNA for the CDR3: TGTGCCTGGAGTGTAGCCAGGTTGAGCGGGGAGCTGTTTTTT. It specifies CAWSVARLSGELFF.

This chain links TRBV10-3 with TRBJ2-3, with a weak D call TRBD1 (6 bases). Trimming stripped 7 bases from V and 4 bases from J, with 15 bases between. CDR1 ENHRY and CDR2 SYGVKD come from the germline V gene. The CDR3 runs 14 residues. CDR3: CAITEGGSADTQYF. The CDR3 nucleotides read TGTGCCATCACCGAAGGGGGTAGCGCAGATACGCAGTATTTT.

A word on this clone: One junction end does not reproduce the germline sequence, and a read error may be involved. The chain carries TRBV7-2 and TRBJ1-2; 12 bases agree with TRBD1. This CDR3 has 14 amino acids. Germline V gives CDR1 SGHTA, CDR2 FQGNSA. CDR3 sequence: CASSLGPGQGAKAF. The DNA of the CDR3 is TGTGCCAGCAGCTTGGGGCCGGGACAGGGGGCAAAGGCCTTC.